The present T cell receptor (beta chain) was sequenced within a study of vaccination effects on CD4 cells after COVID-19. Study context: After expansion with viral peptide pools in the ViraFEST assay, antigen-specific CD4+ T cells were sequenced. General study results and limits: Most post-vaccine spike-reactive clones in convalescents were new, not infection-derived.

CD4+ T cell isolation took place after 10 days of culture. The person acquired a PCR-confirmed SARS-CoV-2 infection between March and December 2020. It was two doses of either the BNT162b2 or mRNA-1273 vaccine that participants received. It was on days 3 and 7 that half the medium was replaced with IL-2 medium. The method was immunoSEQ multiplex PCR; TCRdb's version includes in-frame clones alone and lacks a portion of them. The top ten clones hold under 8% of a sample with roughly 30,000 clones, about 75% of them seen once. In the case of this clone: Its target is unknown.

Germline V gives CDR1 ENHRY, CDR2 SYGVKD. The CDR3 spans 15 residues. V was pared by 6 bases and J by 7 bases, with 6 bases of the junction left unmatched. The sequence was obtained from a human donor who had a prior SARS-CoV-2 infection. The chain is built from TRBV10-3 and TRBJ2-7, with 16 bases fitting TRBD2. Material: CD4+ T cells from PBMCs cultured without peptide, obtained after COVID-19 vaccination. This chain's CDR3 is CAISNPGLAGGEQYF. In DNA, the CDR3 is TGTGCCATCAGCAACCCGGGACTAGCGGGGGGGGAGCAGTACTTC.